Sequencing of this T cell receptor beta chain was carried out in a study of control samples from healthy donors and cancer patients. Generated by immunoSEQ multiplex PCR, the TCRdb table keeps only in-frame clones and is missing some. The sample's table shows roughly 190,000 clones. The V gene's germline CDR1 is LNHDA and CDR2 SQIVND (reference sequence). The CDR3 contains 15 residues. The V gene end was trimmed by 6 bases and the J gene end by 3 bases; junction bases not matched to a gene: 2. Sequences were obtained from blood. The chain links TRBV19 to TRBJ2-2, with 12 positions matching TRBD2. The origin of this receptor is a woman aged 25 to 39 in good health. In DNA, the CDR3 is TGTGCCAGTAGACGACTAGCGGGGGACACCGGGGAGCTGTTTTTT. Translation: CASRRLAGDTGELFF. The entire variable domain, with the rest obtained from reference TRBV19 and TRBJ2-2, is as follows: DGGITQSPKYLFRKEGQNVTLSCEQNLNHDAMYWYRQDPGQGLRLIYYSQIVNDFQKGDIAEGYSVSREKKESFPLTVTSAQKNPTAFYLCASRRLAGDTGELFFGEGSRLTVL.